This TCR beta chain was observed in a study of response to subunit inactivated influenza vaccine. Only a few counts were recorded for this clonotype. TCRdb reprocessed the RT-PCR reads via MiXCR and lists one record per CDR3 protein. The sample consists of about 700,000 distinct CDR3 sequences, approximately 15% of them appearing once. The CDR3 runs to 15 residues. Trimming shortened V by 7 bases and J by 0 bases, and 14 bases separated the two germline ends. The chain joins TRBV12-3 or TRBV12-4 to TRBJ2-3; D is perhaps TRBD1 (7 bases). The specimen was PBMCs from blood, collected roughly 13 days after vaccination. This TCR derives from a man in his fifties or sixties who received an inactivated influenza vaccine. The DNA of the CDR3 is TGTGCCAGCACCCAACAGGGGACTAGCACAGATACGCAGTATTTT. This codes for CASTQQGTSTDTQYF.